These 29 T cell receptor beta chains share one sample of origin, sequenced in a study of blood T cell repertoires in COVID-19. Assay used: immunoSEQ multiplex PCR; TCRdb lists only in-frame clones, some missing. In the table there are over 150,000 clones, around 85% of which are singletons. Sequencing was performed on PBMCs or T cells enriched from blood (not recorded which). Receptor source: a man between 40 and 49 years old who had recovered from COVID-19.

This chain links TRBV6-2 or TRBV6-3 with TRBJ2-7; D is undetermined. The V gene's germline CDR1 is MNHEY and CDR2 SVGEGT. Trimming shortened V by 0 bases and J by 6 bases, and 9 bases separated the two germline ends. This CDR3 is 13 amino acids long. CDR3 coding DNA: TGTGCCAGCAGTTACTCGACCAGGTCCGAGCAGTACTTC. This sequence encodes CASSYSTRSEQYF.

The chain uses TRBV12-3 or TRBV12-4 and TRBJ2-7, with D hard to call. V shed 2 bases and J shed 0 bases, with 5 bases lying between them. The CDR3 is 13 amino acids. In DNA, the CDR3 is TGTGCCAGCAGTTTATCGGGCTCCTACGAGCAGTACTTC. Translated, it gives CASSLSGSYEQYF.

This chain joins TRBV11-2 and TRBJ1-1; 8 bases map to TRBD1. V shed 5 bases and J 8 bases; nucleotides not matched to a gene: 13. The CDR3 has 15 amino acids. Germline assignment: CDR1 SGHAT and CDR2 FQNNGV. The CDR3 loop is CASSVQGARVREAFF. CDR3 bases: TGTGCCAGCAGCGTTCAGGGGGCGCGGGTTAGAGAAGCTTTCTTT.

V and J are TRBV30 and TRBJ2-5; D is perhaps TRBD1 (7 bases). This CDR3 has 12 amino acids. Germline assignment: CDR1 GTSNPN and CDR2 SVGIG (reference sequence). V was cut by 5 bases and J by 3 bases, with 10 bases left in between. The CDR3 DNA sequence: TGTGCCTGGGCAGGGGGGAAAGAGACCCAGTACTTC. This sequence encodes CAWAGGKETQYF.

The CDR3 nucleotides read TGCGCCAGCAGCGGCGGGACCCCAAGAGAGACCCAGTACTTC. Translated: CASSGGTPRETQYF. The chain employs TRBV5-1 and TRBJ2-5, with TRBD2 as a possible D gene (6 bases). The ends were cut back, 4 bases at V and 4 bases at J, with 14 bases in the middle. The CDR3 loop spans 14 amino acids. Germline V lookup: CDR1 SGHRS, CDR2 YFSETQ.

The chain joins TRBV24-1 to TRBJ1-5, with no clear D. CDR3 length: 14 residues. The germline V gene encodes CDR1 KGHDR and CDR2 SFDVKD. V shed 7 bases and J shed 9 bases, with 18 bases lying between them. The CDR3 DNA is TGTGCCACCAGCCCGGGAACAACCCTAGGGCCCCAGCATTTT. It encodes CATSPGTTLGPQHF.

CDR3: CASSLGDGGTGGTDTQYF. The CDR3 DNA reads as TGCGCCAGCAGCCTTGGCGATGGGGGGACGGGAGGCACAGATACGCAGTATTTT. The V and J genes are TRBV5-1 and TRBJ2-3, with D tentatively TRBD2 (6 bases). The CDR3 contains 18 residues. Germline assignment: CDR1 SGHRS and CDR2 YFSETQ. The V end lost 4 bases, the J end lost 1 base, and 22 bases lay between the germline ends.

This sequence joins TRBV30 and TRBJ1-1; TRBD1 is a possible D gene (6 bases). V was clipped by 2 bases and J by 4 bases, with 14 bases between them. CDR1 is GTSNPN, CDR2 SVGIG, per germline (reference sequence). CDR3 length: 14 residues. Here the CDR3 reads CAWSPVAGATEAFF. CDR3 nucleotides: TGTGCCTGGAGTCCCGTTGCGGGGGCCACTGAAGCTTTCTTT.

The rearrangement uses TRBV6-2 or TRBV6-3 and TRBJ2-1; D is perhaps TRBD2 (5 bases). The germline gives CDR1 MNHEY, CDR2 SVGEGT. The CDR3 is 14 amino acids. The germline V and J ends were trimmed by 5 bases and 8 bases, with 16 bases remaining between them. CDR3 DNA: TGTGCCAGCAGTCGGTGGACTCCCGGGGATGAGCAGTTCTTC. Translating it yields CASSRWTPGDEQFF.

The J gene is TRBJ2-3, the V gene TRBV19; 7 nucleotides match TRBD1. The CDR3 runs to 12 residues. J gave up 6 bases and V 4 bases, and 1 base lay outside the gene matches. Germline V gene sequence: CDR1 LNHDA, CDR2 SQIVND (reference sequence). This CDR3 reads CASSTDRDTQYF. The CDR3 DNA follows: TGTGCCAGTAGTACGGACAGGGATACGCAGTATTTT. Full variable domain (outside the CDR3, taken from reference TRBV19 and TRBJ2-3): DGGITQSPKYLFRKEGQNVTLSCEQNLNHDAMYWYRQDPGQGLRLIYYSQIVNDFQKGDIAEGYSVSREKKESFPLTVTSAQKNPTAFYLCASSTDRDTQYFGPGTRLTVL.

V gene TRBV29-1 combines with J gene TRBJ2-1; 7 bases match TRBD1. Per germline, CDR1 SQVTM and CDR2 ANQGSEA. The CDR3 is 13 residues long. With V trimmed by 3 bases and J by 4 bases, 3 bases remained unmatched. The CDR3 loop is CSVDPGQYNEQFF. CDR3 in DNA: TGCAGCGTTGACCCGGGACAGTACAATGAGCAGTTCTTC.

V gene TRBV5-1 combines with J gene TRBJ2-5; TRBD1 might be the D (5 bases). Trimming removed 4 bases from V and 1 base from J, with 11 bases in between. The CDR3 is 14 residues long. Germline CDR1 and CDR2: SGHRS and YFSETQ. The CDR3 spells CASSPTTVQETQYF. CDR3 in DNA: TGCGCCAGCAGCCCTACGACAGTCCAAGAGACCCAGTACTTC. Combining the CDR3 with reference TRBV5-1 and TRBJ2-5 gives the whole variable domain KAGVTQTPRYLIKTRGQQVTLSCSPISGHRSVSWYQQTPGQGLQFLFEYFSETQRNKGNFPGRFSGRQFSNSRSEMNVSTLELGDSALYLCASSPTTVQETQYFGPGTRLLVL.

A single count supports this clone. This chain joins TRBV12-5 and TRBJ1-1, with 8 bases matching TRBD1. V trimming: 1 base; J trimming: 3 bases; junction bases outside the gene matches: 7. The germline V gene encodes CDR1 LGHNT and CDR2 FRNRAP. CDR3 length equals 16 residues. The CDR3 loop reads CASGLARQGRDTEAFF. CDR3 in DNA: TGTGCTAGTGGTTTGGCAAGACAGGGGAGGGACACTGAAGCTTTCTTT.

This chain joins TRBV5-6 and TRBJ1-5; D is perhaps TRBD1 (6 bases). V lost 4 bases, J lost 9 bases, and 14 bases lay in between. In germline, CDR1 is SGHDT, CDR2 YYEEEE. The CDR3 spans 13 residues. CDR3 protein: CASSATGGGPQHF. The CDR3 region has the DNA TGTGCCAGCAGCGCGACGGGGGGCGGGCCCCAGCATTTT.

In its sample, this clone was seen once. The rearrangement joins TRBV10-2 to TRBJ2-1, with 7 nucleotides matching TRBD2. The CDR3 covers 16 residues. V shed 2 bases and J 5 bases; nucleotides not matched to a gene: 9. Per the germline V gene, CDR1 is WSHSY and CDR2 is SAAADI. In nucleotides, the CDR3 is TGCGCCAGCAGTGAGCTCGGGGGAGGGCCTGACAATGAGCAGTTCTTC. Protein: CASSELGGGPDNEQFF.

The chain is built from TRBV5-6 and TRBJ2-1; D perhaps matches TRBD2 (6 bases). Germline values: CDR1 SGHDT, CDR2 YYEEEE. The CDR3 contains 13 residues. Between the trimmed V and J ends, which lost 4 bases and 4 bases, there was a span of 9 bases. CDR3: CASSLSGYNEQFF. The DNA for the CDR3 is TGTGCCAGCAGCCTTAGCGGATACAATGAGCAGTTCTTC.

The J gene is TRBJ1-6, the V gene TRBV5-6; tentatively, D is TRBD1 (5 bases). Between the trimmed V and J ends, which lost 4 bases and 4 bases, there was a span of 9 bases. Germline-derived CDR1 and CDR2 are SGHDT and YYEEEE. The CDR3 is 14 residues long. CDR3 coding DNA: TGTGCCAGCAGCCCCGGGGGTTATAATTCACCCCTCCACTTT. It yields the protein CASSPGGYNSPLHF.

The chain joins TRBV4-1 to TRBJ1-1; D gene unclear. This CDR3 is built from 12 residues. From germline, CDR1 is MGHRA and CDR2 YSYEKL. The V gene lost 3 bases and the J gene lost 10 bases, with 12 bases spanning the gap. DNA of the CDR3: TGCGCCAGCAGCCATCCCTCACTGCGAGCTTTCTTT. Protein sequence: CASSHPSLRAFF.

CDR3 loop: CASSFIRGRYNEQFF. Written as DNA, the CDR3 is TGTGCCAGCAGCTTTATTCGGGGTCGGTACAATGAGCAGTTCTTC. The chain carries TRBV7-3 and TRBJ2-1; a weak D match, TRBD2 (5 bases). V lost 3 bases, J lost 4 bases, and 13 bases lay in between. Germline loops: CDR1 SGHTA, CDR2 FQGTGA. The length of the CDR3 is 15 residues.

The V gene is TRBV6-1, the J gene TRBJ1-5; D remains ambiguous. V was shortened by 0 bases and J by 0 bases, with 9 bases between the two germline ends. This CDR3 region has 16 residues. Germline assignment: CDR1 MNHNS and CDR2 SASEGT. The CDR3 DNA follows: TGTGCCAGCAGTGAAGCACAGCCCAGTAGCAATCAGCCCCAGCATTTT. Its translation is CASSEAQPSSNQPQHF.

This chain uses TRBV7-9 with TRBJ1-1; 8 bases line up with TRBD1. The length of the CDR3 is 16 residues. V lost 2 bases and J lost 4; bases outside the gene matches: 9. Germline CDR1 SEHNR, CDR2 FQNEAQ (reference sequence). CDR3 nucleotide sequence: TGTGCCAGCAGCTTATCAGGGGGCCATCGGGCCACTGAAGCTTTCTTT. It codes for CASSLSGGHRATEAFF.

The chain recombines TRBV5-5 with TRBJ1-2; TRBD1 agrees at 9 bases. V dropped 4 bases and J dropped 4; count of bases not matched to a gene: 5. The CDR3 spans 14 residues. Germline V gene lookup returns CDR1 SGHKS and CDR2 YYEKEE (reference sequence). The CDR3 DNA reads TGTGCCAGCAGCCAACAGGGGGCGAGCTATGGCTACACCTTC. Amino acid sequence: CASSQQGASYGYTF. The whole variable domain, filled in from reference TRBV5-5 and TRBJ1-2, reads DAGVTQSPTHLIKTRGQQVTLRCSPISGHKSVSWYQQVLGQGPQFIFQYYEKEERGRGNFPDRFSARQFPNYSSELNVNALLLGDSALYLCASSQQGASYGYTFGSGTRLTVV.

The rearrangement joins TRBV7-2 to TRBJ1-5, with D possibly being TRBD1 (6 bases). Trimming cost V 5 bases and J 5 bases, with 13 bases left between them. The CDR3 loop spans 14 amino acids. CDR1 is SGHTA, CDR2 FQGNSA, per germline. DNA of the CDR3: TGTGCCAGCAGCACAGGGCACATCGATCAGCCCCAGCATTTT. The encoded protein is CASSTGHIDQPQHF.

The chain carries TRBV10-2 and TRBJ2-7; 7 bases agree with TRBD1. Germline V gene data show CDR1 as WSHSY and CDR2 as SAAADI. There are 14 residues in the CDR3. V lost 5 bases to trimming and J lost 2 bases; unmatched junction nucleotides: 6. CDR3 sequence reads: CASSSGDSPYEQYF. DNA for the CDR3: TGCGCCAGCAGTTCCGGGGACAGTCCCTACGAGCAGTACTTC.

V is TRBV6-5 and J is TRBJ2-7; 11 positions match TRBD1. V shed 11 bases and J 0 bases; nucleotides not matched to a gene: 3. Looked up from germline, CDR1 is MNHEY and CDR2 is SVGAGI. The CDR3 extends over 13 amino acids. As DNA, the CDR3 is TGTGCCGGACAGGGGGCGAACTCCTACGAGCAGTACTTC. The encoded protein is CAGQGANSYEQYF.

The chain uses TRBV11-3 and TRBJ1-1; a possible D gene is TRBD1 (5 bases). The ends were cut back, 6 bases at V and 7 bases at J, with 18 bases in the middle. The CDR3 totals 14 residues. CDR1 and CDR2 (germline): SGHNT, YENEEA. The chain's CDR3 is CASSPDRPSLEAFF. The CDR3 DNA is TGTGCCAGCAGTCCCGACAGACCTAGTCTTGAAGCTTTCTTT.

This chain connects TRBV7-9 to TRBJ1-4, with D tentatively TRBD1 (5 bases). Germline CDR1 SEHNR, CDR2 FQNEAQ (reference sequence). The CDR3 length is 18 residues. Trimming removed 4 bases at V and 8 bases at J, with 26 bases between. CDR3 sequence reads: CASSSRGITPKGREKLFF. As DNA, the CDR3 is TGTGCCAGCAGCTCGCGGGGGATCACTCCCAAAGGTCGGGAAAAACTGTTTTTT.

CDR3 in DNA: TGTGCCAGCAGCTTGGGACAGGGGGCCGCCGGGGAGCTGTTTTTT. This translates into CASSLGQGAAGELFF. This sequence joins TRBV11-3 and TRBJ2-2; 12 nucleotides align to TRBD1. V gave up 3 bases and J gave up 6 bases; unmatched junction bases: 2. Germline-derived CDR1 and CDR2 are SGHNT and YENEEA. The CDR3 contains 15 residues.

The chain couples TRBV11-3 to TRBJ2-2; D gene unclear. The V gene's germline CDR1 is SGHNT and CDR2 YENEEA. V lost 0 bases, J lost 6 bases, and 8 bases lay in between. The CDR3 contains 14 residues. The CDR3, as DNA: TGTGCCAGCAGCTTAGACAGAAACGCCGGGGAGCTGTTTTTT. Its translation is CASSLDRNAGELFF.